The rows below give T cell receptor beta chains drawn from one sample of a study of blood T cell repertoires in COVID-19. Only in-frame clones appear in the TCRdb table, and some are missing; sequencing was by immunoSEQ multiplex PCR. This sample has about 78,000 clones, with more than 75% found just once. The specimen sequenced was peripheral blood. These TCRs come from a man aged 50 to 60 with active or convalescent COVID-19. CDR3s include the opening cysteine and the closing phenylalanine or tryptophan. The order of the fields is clone size, D gene, J gene, CDR3 length, V gene, CDR3 protein, CDR3 DNA. The D gene is left open where the match is weak. Size is stated for part of the rows, as once, few or many counts, or as a class when the clone is expanded.

NA,NA,TRBJ1-4,15,TRBV10-2,CASSEQGSTNEKLFF,TGCGCCAGCAGTGAACAGGGATCTACTAATGAAAAACTGTTTTTT
NA,NA,TRBJ1-2,14,TRBV6-5,CASRSTGANYGYTF,TGTGCCAGCAGGTCGACAGGAGCAAACTATGGCTACACCTTC
NA,TRBD2,TRBJ2-5,13,TRBV5-1,CASRGVNFKTQYF,TGCGCCAGCCGGGGGGTCAATTTCAAGACCCAGTACTTC
NA,NA,TRBJ2-2,15,TRBV2,CASRTGTTDTGELFF,TGTGCCAGCAGGACAGGAACCACGGACACCGGGGAGCTGTTTTTT
NA,NA,TRBJ1-1,15,TRBV18,CASSPQGRGNTEAFF,TGTGCCAGCTCACCCCAGGGTAGAGGGAACACTGAAGCTTTCTTT
NA,TRBD1,TRBJ2-7,15,TRBV6-5,CASRTLTGGGYEQYF,TGTGCCAGCAGGACCCTGACAGGGGGAGGCTACGAGCAGTACTTC
NA,NA,TRBJ1-1,12,TRBV30,CAWSEDKPEAFF,TGTGCCTGGAGTGAAGACAAACCCGAAGCTTTCTTT
NA,NA,TRBJ1-5,13,TRBV2,CASRFDSAQPQHF,TGTGCCAGCAGGTTCGACTCGGCCCAGCCCCAGCATTTT
NA,NA,TRBJ1-6,14,TRBV3-1/TRBV3-2,CASSQADSNSPLHF,TGTGCCAGCAGCCAAGCGGACAGTAATTCACCCCTCCACTTT
NA,TRBD2,TRBJ2-2,15,TRBV7-7,CASSSGLTFTGELFF,TGTGCCAGCAGCTCGGGACTAACCTTTACCGGGGAGCTGTTTTTT
once,TRBD2,TRBJ2-5,15,TRBV27,CASRSSGGAGETQYF,TGTGCCAGCAGATCTAGCGGGGGGGCGGGAGAGACCCAGTACTTC
NA,TRBD1,TRBJ2-1,17,TRBV13,CASSPPPGTGRLDEQFF,TGTGCCAGCAGCCCCCCGCCCGGGACAGGGAGATTGGATGAGCAGTTCTTC
NA,TRBD1,TRBJ2-2,16,TRBV18,CASTQGQGVYTGELFF,TGTGCCAGCACCCAAGGACAGGGGGTGTATACCGGGGAGCTGTTTTTT
once,TRBD1,TRBJ2-3,14,TRBV5-1,CASSWGTGTDTQYF,TGCGCCAGCAGCTGGGGGACAGGCACAGATACGCAGTATTTT
NA,TRBD1,TRBJ2-2,14,TRBV20-1,CSASRTGKPGELFF,TGCAGTGCTAGTAGGACAGGGAAACCCGGGGAGCTGTTTTTT
few,NA,TRBJ2-6,17,TRBV9,CASSVDQGSSGANVLTF,TGTGCCAGCAGCGTAGATCAGGGGAGCTCTGGGGCCAACGTCCTGACTTTC
NA,TRBD1,TRBJ1-5,14,TRBV6-5,CASSRTGVNQPQHF,TGTGCCAGCAGTAGGACAGGGGTCAATCAGCCCCAGCATTTT
few,NA,TRBJ2-5,14,TRBV5-1,CASSLGPGEETQYF,TGCGCCAGCAGCTTGGGTCCAGGTGAGGAGACCCAGTACTTC
NA,NA,TRBJ1-1,19,TRBV14,CASSQWFIGSTDRPPPAFF,TGTGCCAGCAGCCAATGGTTTATCGGGTCGACAGACCGACCGCCCCCAGCTTTCTTT
NA,NA,TRBJ2-2,15,TRBV28,CASKGGATGAGELFF,TGTGCCAGCAAGGGCGGGGCCACGGGGGCCGGGGAGCTGTTTTTT
NA,TRBD2,TRBJ2-2,18,TRBV18,CASSPETSGGSNTGELFF,TGTGCCAGCTCACCCGAGACTAGCGGGGGGTCCAACACCGGGGAGCTGTTTTTT
NA,NA,TRBJ1-3,15,TRBV6-5,CASSTTHGSGNTIYF,TGTGCCAGCAGTACGACACACGGCTCTGGAAACACCATATATTTT
NA,NA,TRBJ2-5,15,TRBV11-2,CASSPNLGLEETQYF,TGTGCCAGCAGCCCTAACCTGGGACTGGAAGAGACCCAGTACTTC
NA,TRBD1,TRBJ1-1,15,TRBV6-5,CASTLSGQAGTEAFF,TGTGCCAGCACCCTTTCCGGACAGGCGGGCACTGAAGCTTTCTTT
NA,NA,TRBJ1-3,15,TRBV7-8,CASSLEFFTGNTIYF,TGTGCCAGCAGCTTAGAATTCTTTACTGGAAACACCATATATTTT
NA,NA,TRBJ2-1,13,TRBV24-1,CATSLGDENEQFF,TGTGCCACCAGTCTAGGGGATGAAAATGAGCAGTTCTTC
NA,NA,TRBJ1-3,14,TRBV6-5,CASSSVRAGNTIYF,TGTGCCAGCAGTTCCGTCAGGGCTGGAAACACCATATATTTT
NA,NA,TRBJ2-2,16,TRBV28,CASSPYGGVSTGELFF,TGTGCCAGCAGTCCTTATGGAGGGGTGAGCACCGGGGAGCTGTTTTTT